Below are 21 T cell receptor beta chains sequenced from a single sample in a study of T cell responses to AZD1222 COVID-19 vaccine. The table came from immunoSEQ multiplex PCR; TCRdb's copy has only in-frame clones and leaves some out. The sample lists around 130,000 clones, roughly nine tenths occurring once. This specimen consisted of peripheral blood, obtained on day 0 of AZD1222 vaccination. These receptors were obtained from an adult in good health.

This clone was counted between two and nine times. The chain combines TRBV6-2 or TRBV6-3 with TRBJ2-7, with 8 bases lining up with TRBD1. The V and J ends lost 6 bases and 5 bases, in that order; junction bases with no gene match: 12. In germline, CDR1 is MNHEY, CDR2 SVGEGT. This CDR3 has 15 amino acids. The CDR3 region is CASSPGQGGWDEQYF. In DNA, the CDR3 is TGTGCCAGCAGCCCTGGACAGGGCGGGTGGGACGAGCAGTACTTC.

The chain is built from TRBV5-1 and TRBJ2-7; D call uncertain. Trimming stripped 3 bases from V and 3 bases from J, with 4 bases between. This CDR3 region has 11 residues. The germline V gene has CDR1 SGHRS and CDR2 YFSETQ. CDR3 in amino acids: CASSSHYEQYF. CDR3 nucleotide sequence: TGCGCCAGCAGCTCTCACTACGAGCAGTACTTC.

In its sample, this clone was seen once. The gene calls are TRBV7-9 and TRBJ1-4; D perhaps matches TRBD1 (6 bases). The CDR3 length is 18 residues. Germline CDR1 reads SEHNR; CDR2 reads FQNEAQ (reference sequence). The ends were cut back, 1 base at V and 3 bases at J, with 18 bases in the middle. CDR3 nucleotide sequence: TGTGCCAGCAGCTTAGTCCTTACAGGGCGAGGAGCTAATGAAAAACTGTTTTTT. The encoded protein is CASSLVLTGRGANEKLFF.

The chain recombines TRBV23-1 with TRBJ1-4, with D unclear. TRBV23-1 is classed as an ORF, of uncertain function. V lost 2 bases, J lost 9 bases, and 16 bases lay in between. This CDR3 region has 15 residues. The CDR3 reads CASSQPGPTMKKLFF. CDR3 nucleotides: TGCGCCAGCAGTCAACCGGGCCCCACAATGAAAAAACTGTTTTTT.

The chain employs TRBV7-8 and TRBJ1-5; D remains ambiguous. The CDR3 runs 14 residues. The V gene lost 7 bases and the J gene lost 1 base, with 11 bases spanning the gap. Germline V CDR1 and CDR2: SGHVS, FQNEAQ. CDR3 coding DNA: TGTGCCAGCAACCAAGGGAGGAGCAATCAGCCCCAGCATTTT. As protein: CASNQGRSNQPQHF.

This chain uses TRBV28 with TRBJ2-3; 8 positions agree with TRBD1. Germline V CDR1 and CDR2: MDHEN, SYDVKM. V lost 4 bases to trimming and J lost 0 bases; unmatched junction nucleotides: 6. This CDR3 is 16 amino acids long. CDR3 nucleotide sequence: TGTGCCAGCAGTTCCGACAGGGGCCAAAGCACAGATACGCAGTATTTT. This sequence encodes CASSSDRGQSTDTQYF.

The genes are TRBV27 and TRBJ2-4, with TRBD2 identical over 14 bases. The trim removed 8 bases at V and 9 bases at J, leaving 15 bases unmatched. Germline V lookup: CDR1 MNHEY, CDR2 SMNVEV (reference sequence). This CDR3 is built from 17 residues. The CDR3 loop is CASSFGTSGSPAGIQYF. The CDR3 region has the DNA TGTGCCAGCTCCTTCGGGACTAGCGGGAGTCCCGCGGGCATTCAGTACTTC.

The rearrangement links TRBV5-1 to TRBJ1-1; D is possibly TRBD1 (6 bases). Germline loops: CDR1 SGHRS, CDR2 YFSETQ. The CDR3 is made up of 14 amino acids. Deletions cut 5 bases from V and 6 bases from J, with 17 bases between. DNA for the CDR3: TGCGCCAGCAGATTTGAGGCAGGGGTGCCTGAAGCTTTCTTT. Its translation: CASRFEAGVPEAFF.

The V and J genes are TRBV19 and TRBJ2-1; TRBD1 or TRBD2 may be the D gene (6 bases each). CDR1 LNHDA and CDR2 SQIVND come from the germline V gene (reference sequence). This CDR3 region has 15 residues. Trimming removed 7 bases at V and 9 bases at J, with 22 bases between. Here the CDR3 reads CASTPRAAKGGEQFF. CDR3 bases: TGTGCCAGTACCCCCAGGGCCGCTAAGGGGGGTGAGCAGTTCTTC.

The chain links TRBV7-9 to TRBJ2-7, with D perhaps TRBD1 (7 bases). The germline V and J ends were trimmed by 7 bases and 0 bases, with 10 bases remaining between them. Germline V gives CDR1 SEHNR, CDR2 FQNEAQ (reference sequence). This CDR3 comprises 13 residues. The CDR3 coding sequence is TGTGCCAGCACAGGGGGAGGCTCCTACGAGCAGTACTTC. Its protein is CASTGGGSYEQYF.

The V and J genes are TRBV28 and TRBJ2-7; 11 bases line up with TRBD1. V lost 5 bases, J lost 3 bases, and 6 bases stayed unmatched. Germline CDR1 and CDR2: MDHEN and SYDVKM. The CDR3 runs to 15 residues. The DNA of the CDR3 is TGTGCCAGCAGTCCGCCCGGGACAGGGGGCTACGAGCAGTACTTC. As protein: CASSPPGTGGYEQYF.

V and J are TRBV7-9 and TRBJ1-1, with a possible D match to TRBD1 (5 bases). CDR3 length equals 13 residues. Trimming left V 7 bases short and J 4 bases short, with 13 bases between. Germline CDR1 and CDR2: SEHNR and FQNEAQ (reference sequence). CDR3: CASTSVGGTEAFF. The CDR3 coding sequence is TGTGCCAGCACCAGTGTTGGGGGCACTGAAGCTTTCTTT. The full variable domain, completed using reference TRBV7-9 and TRBJ1-1, is DTGVSQNPRHKITKRGQNVTFRCDPISEHNRLYWYRQTLGQGPEFLTYFQNEAQLEKSRLLSDRFSAERPKGSFSTLEIQRTEQGDSAMYLCASTSVGGTEAFFGQGTRLTVV.

CDR3 in amino acids: CASSPKGNEKLFF. CDR3 DNA sequence: TGTGCCAGCTCACCAAAGGGAAATGAAAAACTGTTTTTT. V is TRBV18 and J is TRBJ1-4; unclear D gene. The CDR3 covers 13 residues. V was pared by 2 bases and J by 5 bases, with 6 bases between. Germline assignment: CDR1 KGHSH and CDR2 LQKENI.

The rearrangement links TRBV6-2 or TRBV6-3 to TRBJ1-5; D uncertain. The CDR3 runs to 14 residues. Per germline, CDR1 MNHEY and CDR2 SVGEGT. With 6 bases removed from V and 4 bases from J, the gap between germline ends came to 13 bases. CDR3 coding DNA: TGTGCCAGCAGCCCCGGATGGGCTAATCAGCCCCAGCATTTT. It specifies CASSPGWANQPQHF.

V gene TRBV3-1 (or the pseudogene TRBV3-2) combines with J gene TRBJ2-3, with TRBD2 matching over 8 bases. Germline values: CDR1 LGHDT, CDR2 YNNKEL (reference sequence). There are 13 residues in the CDR3. The ends lost 6 bases at V and 1 base at J; junction bases unmatched: 0. CDR3 nucleotides: TGTGCCAGCAGGACTAGCGGCACAGATACGCAGTATTTT. Its translation is CASRTSGTDTQYF.

This chain links TRBV28 with TRBJ2-7, with 7 bases identical to TRBD1. Trimming cost V 2 bases and J 9 bases; bases outside gene matches: 10. This CDR3 has 14 residues. Germline V lookup: CDR1 MDHEN, CDR2 SYDVKM. CDR3 sequence: CASSLQGVGIVQYF. The CDR3 DNA sequence: TGTGCCAGCAGTTTACAGGGGGTCGGAATTGTGCAGTACTTC.

The chain links TRBV6-1 to TRBJ2-2; the D gene is possibly TRBD1 (5 bases). The germline CDR1 and CDR2 sequences are MNHNS and SASEGT. V lost 3 bases, J lost 3 bases, and 11 bases lay in between. The CDR3 has 15 amino acids. CDR3 residues: CASSEEDRDTGELFF. The DNA for the CDR3 is TGTGCCAGCAGTGAGGAAGACAGAGACACCGGGGAGCTGTTTTTT.

The J gene is TRBJ2-3, the V gene TRBV12-3 or TRBV12-4; the D is unclear. The CDR3 runs 13 residues. V gave up 10 bases and J gave up 1 base, with 12 bases separating them. CDR3 in DNA: TGTGCCACCAAACTCGGGCGCACAGATACGCAGTATTTT. Its protein is CATKLGRTDTQYF.

This chain links TRBV27 with TRBJ1-1; no reliable D call. V was pared by 6 bases and J by 1 base, with 12 bases between. The CDR3 is 14 amino acids. Germline assignment: CDR1 MNHEY and CDR2 SMNVEV (reference sequence). CDR3 loop: CASSGGLWNTEAFF. The CDR3 nucleotides are TGTGCCAGCAGCGGAGGGTTGTGGAACACTGAAGCTTTCTTT.

This chain connects TRBV7-2 to TRBJ2-1; possible D gene TRBD1, 6 bases. Germline assignment: CDR1 SGHTA and CDR2 FQGNSA. V gave up 3 bases and J gave up 9 bases, with 18 bases separating them. The CDR3 is 15 amino acids. The CDR3 region has the DNA TGTGCCAGCAGCTTCGCCACAGGGTCCCTTCGTGAGCAGTTCTTC. It specifies CASSFATGSLREQFF.

This clone was observed a handful of times. This chain links TRBV11-3 with TRBJ2-5; 7 nucleotides match TRBD1. This CDR3 region has 16 residues. V gave up 2 bases and J gave up 5 bases; unmatched junction bases: 11. The germline gives CDR1 SGHNT, CDR2 YENEEA. CDR3 in amino acids: CASSLPPHRGGETQYF. DNA for the CDR3: TGTGCCAGCAGCTTACCCCCCCACAGGGGTGGTGAGACCCAGTACTTC.